The clone carrying this T cell receptor beta chain was observed a handful of times. This entry is derived from a study of T-cell reconstitution after alpha-beta-depleted transplantation in children. The germline gives CDR1 MNHNS, CDR2 SASEGT. Trimming removed 6 bases at V and 5 bases at J, with 16 bases between. The CDR3 extends over 14 amino acids. A TCRbeta library incorporating unique molecular identifiers was prepared. TCRdb called the PCR reads again in MiXCR, with one record for every CDR3 protein. The table has approximately 490,000 distinct CDR3 sequences, 12% seen once. Sequences were derived from PBMCs from the stem cell graft donor, sampled from the stem cell graft. This chain links TRBV6-1 with TRBJ1-1; no clear D gene. The receptor comes from a human donor who donated a stem cell graft to a child with combined immunodeficiency. DNA of the CDR3: TGTGCCAGCAGCAATGGTAGGGTCAGAACTGAAGCTTTCTTT. Protein sequence: CASSNGRVRTEAFF.